This is a list of T cell receptor beta chains from one sample in a study of CD8 T cells in Susac syndrome. One entry per CDR3 protein results from TCRdb running MiXCR on the immunoSEQ multiplex PCR reads. This table has 180,000 or so distinct CDR3 sequences, 85% to 95% appearing once. The sequenced material came from CD4+ T cells from PBMCs. These receptor sequences come from a human donor with Susac syndrome. CDR3s include the opening cysteine and the closing phenylalanine or tryptophan. The D gene is left open where the match is weak. Size is omitted from some rows. Given values are once, few, many or a class for expanded clones.

D	V	size	length	J	DNA	CDR3
TRBD1	TRBV30	few	15	TRBJ2-7	TGTGCCTGGAGTGCAGGACAGGGATCCTCCTACGAGCAGTACTTC	CAWSAGQGSSYEQYF
-	TRBV20-1	-	14	TRBJ2-1	TGCAGTGCTACCCCGGACAGTTCTTACAATGAGCAGTTCTTC	CSATPDSSYNEQFF
-	TRBV28	-	12	TRBJ2-1	TGTGCCAGCAGTTCAACAGCCGGTGAGCAGTTCTTC	CASSSTAGEQFF
-	TRBV2	-	14	TRBJ2-5	TGTGCCAGCGATCCGGGACGGGCGCGGAAGACCCAGTACTTC	CASDPGRARKTQYF
-	TRBV12-2	-	13	TRBJ2-7	TGTGCAAGTCGCTTAGTAGGTTACTACGAGCAGTACTTC	CASRLVGYYEQYF
-	TRBV11-2	-	15	TRBJ2-3	TGTGCCAGCAGCTTAAACGGGGTGAGCACAGATACGCAGTATTTT	CASSLNGVSTDTQYF
TRBD1	TRBV5-1	-	14	TRBJ1-1	TGCGCCAGCAGGGGGACAGGCCACGACACTGAAGCTTTCTTT	CASRGTGHDTEAFF
TRBD2	TRBV4-1	-	20	TRBJ2-3	TGCGCCAGCAGCCATCCCGGACTAGCGGGAGGCCCTTCAAGCACAGATACGCAGTATTTT	CASSHPGLAGGPSSTDTQYF
-	TRBV4-3	-	16	TRBJ2-1	TGCGCCAGCAGCCAAGAACCCTTGCCAAGGTTTTCGGAGCAGTTCTTC	CASSQEPLPRFSEQFF
-	TRBV6-5	-	13	TRBJ1-5	TGTGCCAGCGGCAGGACAGCGATGGAGCCCCAGCATTTT	CASGRTAMEPQHF
-	TRBV29-1	-	14	TRBJ2-2	TGCAGCGTACGGAACAGGGAAGTAACCGGGGAGCTGTTTTTT	CSVRNREVTGELFF
TRBD2	TRBV30	-	13	TRBJ2-7	TGTGCCTGGAGTCGGGGGGGCCTGGGCGAGCAGTACTTC	CAWSRGGLGEQYF
-	TRBV29-1	-	13	TRBJ2-3	TGCAGCGTTGAAAACCACAGCACAGATACGCAGTATTTT	CSVENHSTDTQYF
-	TRBV15	-	15	TRBJ2-6	TGTGCCACCAGCACAACGGGCTCTGGGGCCAACGTCCTGACTTTC	CATSTTGSGANVLTF
-	TRBV29-1	-	14	TRBJ1-4	TGCAGCGTTGAGTGGGCAGGGGCAGATGAAAAACTGTTTTTT	CSVEWAGADEKLFF
-	TRBV6-2/TRBV6-3	-	18	TRBJ2-1	TGTGCCAGCAGTTACTCGGCCCGGAGGGGGCGAATTGACAATGAGCAGTTCTTC	CASSYSARRGRIDNEQFF
-	TRBV28	-	12	TRBJ2-5	TGTGCCAGCAGTTTAGACGGAGAGACCCAGTACTTC	CASSLDGETQYF
TRBD1	TRBV19	-	14	TRBJ2-1	TGTGCCAGTAGTACCCGACAGGGACGGAATGAGCAGTTCTTC	CASSTRQGRNEQFF
TRBD2	TRBV7-9	-	14	TRBJ2-5	TGTGCCAGCAGCTTTTTGCTAGCGGGAGAGACCCAGTACTTC	CASSFLLAGETQYF
-	TRBV30	-	15	TRBJ2-7	TGTGCCTGGAGTTCATTCATAGGCGGGGAAGGGGAGCAGTACTTC	CAWSSFIGGEGEQYF
TRBD1	TRBV20-1	-	13	TRBJ2-5	TGCAGTGCTTGCCGGGACAGCCACGCCACCCAGTACTTC	CSACRDSHATQYF
TRBD2	TRBV7-9	-	18	TRBJ2-7	TGTGCCAGCAGCTCCACCGGGACTAGCGGGAGGCCATCCTACGAGCAGTACTTC	CASSSTGTSGRPSYEQYF
-	TRBV7-9	-	12	TRBJ2-7	TGTGCCAGCAGCTTCGCGAACTACGAGCAGTACTTC	CASSFANYEQYF
-	TRBV28	-	13	TRBJ1-5	TGTGCCAGCAGTTTAAATCCCAGTCTGCCCCAGCATTTT	CASSLNPSLPQHF
-	TRBV24-1	-	14	TRBJ1-5	TGTGCCACCAGTGTTTCAGGGTCCAATCAGCCCCAGCATTTT	CATSVSGSNQPQHF
-	TRBV6-5	-	14	TRBJ2-1	TGTGCCAGCAGCCTCAACAACCCGGGCGATGAGCAGTTCTTC	CASSLNNPGDEQFF
-	TRBV12-3/TRBV12-4	-	15	TRBJ1-2	TGTGCCAGCAGTCCCGGGACTGAGGGTAACTATGGCTACACCTTC	CASSPGTEGNYGYTF
-	TRBV6-2/TRBV6-3	-	13	TRBJ2-3	TGTGCCAGCAGGGTCAAGAGCACAGATACGCAGTATTTT	CASRVKSTDTQYF
-	TRBV6-5	-	13	TRBJ2-7	TGTGCCAGCAGAAGCGTCGGATCCTACGAGCAGTACTTC	CASRSVGSYEQYF
-	TRBV21-1	-	15	TRBJ1-2	TGTGCCAGCAGCAAGGTGGAGAAGGGGTTTTATGGCTACACCTTC	CASSKVEKGFYGYTF
TRBD1	TRBV29-1	-	12	TRBJ1-1	TGCAGCGTTGACGGACAGGGACCTGAAGCTTTCTTT	CSVDGQGPEAFF
-	TRBV7-9	once	15	TRBJ1-4	TGTGCCAGCAGCTTCCATGTACAGGGACCTGAAAAACTGTTTTTT	CASSFHVQGPEKLFF
-	TRBV7-2	few	13	TRBJ2-5	TGTGCCAGCAGCTTAGGGGTAGCGGAGACCCAGTACTTC	CASSLGVAETQYF
-	TRBV29-1	-	13	TRBJ2-5	TGCAGCGTTGCAACTCGGGCGGCGGAGACCCAGTACTTC	CSVATRAAETQYF
TRBD2	TRBV29-1	-	16	TRBJ2-7	TGCAGCGTAGCTGGACTAGCGGGAGAAATCACCTACGAGCAGTACTTC	CSVAGLAGEITYEQYF
-	TRBV6-5	-	13	TRBJ1-1	TGTGCCAGCAGTGCAACAGAGAGAGGTTCGGCTTTCTTT	CASSATERGSAFF
-	TRBV7-9	-	12	TRBJ2-7	TGTGCCAGCAGCGAGACCCGGTACGAGCAGTACTTC	CASSETRYEQYF
-	TRBV19	-	15	TRBJ2-2	-	CASSILASQGGELFF
-	TRBV6-2/TRBV6-3	once	16	TRBJ1-5	TGTGCCAGCAGTTACGTCCCGGGGGATAGCAATCAGCCCCAGCATTTT	CASSYVPGDSNQPQHF
-	TRBV12-3/TRBV12-4	once	13	TRBJ2-5	TGTGCCAGCAGTTACTCCCTCGAGGGTGGCCAGTACTTC	CASSYSLEGGQYF
-	TRBV4-3	once	11	TRBJ2-3	TGCGCCAGCAGCCATGGCCGGTACGCGTATTTT	CASSHGRYAYF
TRBD1	TRBV7-2	-	16	TRBJ2-3	TGTGCCAGCAGCCGCACCGGGACAGGGCTAACAGATACGCAGTATTTT	CASSRTGTGLTDTQYF
-	TRBV7-9	-	14	TRBJ1-1	TGTGCCAGCAGCTCCAGGGTGACTGGTTCTGAAGCTTTCTTT	CASSSRVTGSEAFF
TRBD2	TRBV20-1	-	16	TRBJ2-1	TGCAGTGCTAGCGGTGAGGTAGCGGGAGTCTACAATGAGCAGTTCTTC	CSASGEVAGVYNEQFF
-	TRBV7-9	-	17	TRBJ2-5	TGTGCCAGCAGCCCATCCTCGGTTCGGGGGCGACTGGGGGCCCAGTACTTC	CASSPSSVRGRLGAQYF
TRBD1	TRBV12-5	-	17	TRBJ1-1	TGTGCTAGTGGTCCCGGGACAGGGGCACTCATGAACACTGAAGCTTTCTTT	CASGPGTGALMNTEAFF
-	TRBV7-2	-	17	TRBJ2-3	TGTGCCAGCAGCCAGAGGGTGGGGGCGATAAGCACAGATACGCAGTATTTT	CASSQRVGAISTDTQYF
TRBD2	TRBV24-1	-	14	TRBJ2-3	TGTGCCACCAGTGAGCGGGGGACCACAGATACGCAGTATTTT	CATSERGTTDTQYF